This T cell receptor (beta chain) derives from a study of T cell responses to AZD1222 COVID-19 vaccine. Study findings and constraints: Vaccination with two AZD1222 doses was followed by a rise in Spike-specific TCR breadth and depth. Repertoire sampling occurred only after the peak T cell response. The CD4 TCRs associated with vaccination extended across spike and predominated at 160-218 and 743-854.

Assay used: immunoSEQ multiplex PCR; TCRdb lists only in-frame clones, some missing. Among over 95,000 clones listed, 70% to 90% were seen once. With respect to this clone: Its cognate antigen is unknown.

The V end was cut by 2 bases, the J end by 5 bases, with 10 bases between. The CDR3 contains 15 residues. In germline, CDR1 is MNHEY, CDR2 SVGAGI. This clonotype was obtained from an adult who received the AZD1222 COVID-19 vaccine. This sample comprised peripheral blood, obtained 28 days after the second AZD1222 dose. The chain links TRBV6-5 to TRBJ1-6; a weak D match, TRBD1 (5 bases). The chain's CDR3 is CASSYRPGNNSPLHF. CDR3 coding DNA: TGTGCCAGCAGTTACCGGCCAGGGAATAATTCACCCCTCCACTTT.